Listed below are T cell receptor beta chains from one sample, sequenced in a study of control samples from healthy donors and cancer patients. The protocol was immunoSEQ multiplex PCR, while the TCRdb copy is restricted to in-frame clones and leaves out a portion. The repertoire holds 150,000 to 200,000 clones, with about nine tenths as singletons. Material: blood. The receptors derive from a woman aged 25 to 39 in good health. The CDR3 runs from the conserved cysteine through the conserved F or W. D genes are given only for firm matches. Expanded clones get a size class; other rows say once, few or many, or leave the size out.

clone size: .; J gene: TRBJ2-7; CDR3 length: 14; V gene: TRBV13; D gene: .; CDR3 protein: CASSGTRGTYEQYF; CDR3 DNA: TGTGCCAGCAGCGGGACAAGGGGGACCTACGAGCAGTACTTC
clone size: once; J gene: TRBJ2-7; CDR3 length: 14; V gene: TRBV30; D gene: .; CDR3 protein: CAWTHDTGRYEQYF; CDR3 DNA: TGTGCCTGGACCCACGACACGGGGAGGTACGAGCAGTACTTC
clone size: .; J gene: TRBJ1-5; CDR3 length: 15; V gene: TRBV28; D gene: .; CDR3 protein: CASSFAGGDGQPQHF; CDR3 DNA: TGTGCCAGCAGTTTTGCCGGGGGGGACGGTCAGCCCCAGCATTTT
clone size: .; J gene: TRBJ2-1; CDR3 length: 16; V gene: TRBV5-8; D gene: TRBD1; CDR3 protein: CASSPPGGPTYNEQFF; CDR3 DNA: TGTGCCAGCAGCCCCCCAGGGGGCCCCACCTACAATGAGCAGTTCTTC
clone size: once; J gene: TRBJ2-5; CDR3 length: 14; V gene: TRBV2; D gene: TRBD2; CDR3 protein: CASKLAGGQETQYF; CDR3 DNA: TGTGCCAGCAAACTAGCGGGGGGCCAAGAGACCCAGTACTTC
clone size: .; J gene: TRBJ2-6; CDR3 length: 16; V gene: TRBV7-6; D gene: .; CDR3 protein: CASSFREGSGANVLTF; CDR3 DNA: TGTGCCAGCAGCTTCAGAGAGGGGTCTGGGGCCAACGTCCTGACTTTC
clone size: .; J gene: TRBJ1-5; CDR3 length: 18; V gene: TRBV15; D gene: TRBD1; CDR3 protein: CATSRAPGQDYSNQPQHF; CDR3 DNA: TGTGCCACCAGCAGAGCTCCCGGACAGGACTATAGCAATCAGCCCCAGCATTTT
clone size: .; J gene: TRBJ2-3; CDR3 length: 15; V gene: TRBV7-9; D gene: .; CDR3 protein: CASRRTDTSTDTQYF; CDR3 DNA: TGTGCCAGCAGACGAACGGACACAAGCACAGATACGCAGTATTTT
clone size: .; J gene: TRBJ1-2; CDR3 length: 14; V gene: TRBV6-5; D gene: TRBD1; CDR3 protein: CASSLGDRNYGYTF; CDR3 DNA: TGTGCCAGCAGTTTGGGGGACAGGAACTATGGCTACACCTTC
clone size: .; J gene: TRBJ2-7; CDR3 length: 14; V gene: TRBV24-1; D gene: TRBD2; CDR3 protein: CATRVSGKYYEQYF; CDR3 DNA: TGTGCCACCAGGGTGAGCGGGAAGTACTACGAGCAGTACTTC
clone size: .; J gene: TRBJ1-2; CDR3 length: 15; V gene: TRBV7-9; D gene: .; CDR3 protein: CASSPGPVANYGYTF; CDR3 DNA: TGTGCCAGCAGTCCTGGACCCGTAGCTAACTATGGCTACACCTTC
clone size: few; J gene: TRBJ2-2; CDR3 length: 15; V gene: TRBV16; D gene: .; CDR3 protein: CASSQSTANTGELFF; CDR3 DNA: TGTGCCAGCAGCCAATCGACAGCGAACACCGGGGAGCTGTTTTTT
clone size: .; J gene: TRBJ2-1; CDR3 length: 15; V gene: TRBV18; D gene: TRBD1; CDR3 protein: CASSPGQGLYNEQFF; CDR3 DNA: TGTGCCAGCTCACCGGGACAGGGTCTTTACAATGAGCAGTTCTTC
clone size: .; J gene: TRBJ2-3; CDR3 length: 15; V gene: TRBV7-9; D gene: TRBD2; CDR3 protein: CASSLGTSGTDTQYF; CDR3 DNA: TGTGCCAGCAGCTTAGGGACTAGCGGCACAGATACGCAGTATTTT
clone size: .; J gene: TRBJ1-1; CDR3 length: 13; V gene: TRBV27; D gene: .; CDR3 protein: CASSSLGNTEAFF; CDR3 DNA: TGTGCCAGCAGTTCGCTAGGGAACACTGAAGCTTTCTTT
clone size: .; J gene: TRBJ1-2; CDR3 length: 13; V gene: TRBV12-3/TRBV12-4; D gene: TRBD1; CDR3 protein: CASSPWTGASYTF; CDR3 DNA: TGTGCCAGCAGTCCCTGGACAGGGGCGAGCTACACCTTC
clone size: .; J gene: TRBJ1-1; CDR3 length: 18; V gene: TRBV5-1; D gene: TRBD1; CDR3 protein: CASSYRQGKRNMNTEAFF; CDR3 DNA: TGCGCCAGCAGCTACAGACAGGGGAAGCGTAACATGAACACTGAAGCTTTCTTT
clone size: .; J gene: TRBJ2-1; CDR3 length: 15; V gene: TRBV28; D gene: TRBD1; CDR3 protein: CASSSPGQGDNEQFF; CDR3 DNA: TGTGCCAGCAGTTCTCCGGGACAGGGAGACAATGAGCAGTTCTTC
clone size: .; J gene: TRBJ2-1; CDR3 length: 15; V gene: TRBV30; D gene: TRBD2; CDR3 protein: CAWSGRAGGYNEQFF; CDR3 DNA: TGTGCCTGGAGTGGCAGAGCGGGAGGCTACAATGAGCAGTTCTTC
clone size: .; J gene: TRBJ2-3; CDR3 length: 15; V gene: TRBV6-5; D gene: TRBD2; CDR3 protein: CTSTRLAGDTDTQYF; CDR3 DNA: TGTACCAGCACCCGACTAGCGGGGGACACAGATACGCAGTATTTT
clone size: .; J gene: TRBJ2-5; CDR3 length: 14; V gene: TRBV6-1; D gene: TRBD2; CDR3 protein: CASSERGALETQYF; CDR3 DNA: TGTGCCAGCAGTGAGCGGGGGGCCTTGGAGACCCAGTACTTC
clone size: .; J gene: TRBJ2-1; CDR3 length: 14; V gene: TRBV5-1; D gene: TRBD2; CDR3 protein: CASSGPGGPREQFF; CDR3 DNA: TGCGCCAGCAGCGGGCCGGGGGGGCCTCGGGAGCAGTTCTTC
clone size: .; J gene: TRBJ1-1; CDR3 length: 15; V gene: TRBV5-1; D gene: .; CDR3 protein: CASSGGRGMNTEAFF; CDR3 DNA: TGCGCCAGCAGCGGGGGCAGGGGCATGAACACTGAAGCTTTCTTT
clone size: few; J gene: TRBJ2-7; CDR3 length: 16; V gene: TRBV7-8; D gene: .; CDR3 protein: CASSFSSQRPTYEQYF; CDR3 DNA: TGTGCCAGCAGCTTTTCTTCTCAGCGGCCGACCTACGAGCAGTACTTC
clone size: once; J gene: TRBJ2-5; CDR3 length: 14; V gene: TRBV7-2; D gene: .; CDR3 protein: CASSLGGRGETQYF; CDR3 DNA: TGTGCCAGCAGCTTAGGTGGGAGAGGGGAGACCCAGTACTTC
clone size: .; J gene: TRBJ2-5; CDR3 length: 16; V gene: TRBV5-6; D gene: TRBD1; CDR3 protein: CASSLVRQGGRETQYF; CDR3 DNA: TGTGCCAGCAGCTTGGTTCGACAGGGGGGGAGAGAGACCCAGTACTTC
clone size: .; J gene: TRBJ2-1; CDR3 length: 13; V gene: TRBV7-9; D gene: TRBD2; CDR3 protein: CASSLSSGREQFF; CDR3 DNA: TGTGCCAGCAGCTTATCTAGCGGGAGGGAGCAGTTCTTC
clone size: .; J gene: TRBJ1-1; CDR3 length: 13; V gene: TRBV12-3/TRBV12-4; D gene: .; CDR3 protein: CASRIQGGTEAFF; CDR3 DNA: TGTGCCAGCAGGATACAAGGGGGCACTGAAGCTTTCTTT
clone size: .; J gene: TRBJ1-5; CDR3 length: 15; V gene: TRBV7-9; D gene: TRBD1; CDR3 protein: CASSRTGGIDQPQHF; CDR3 DNA: TGTGCCAGCAGTCGGACAGGGGGTATCGATCAGCCCCAGCATTTT
clone size: .; J gene: TRBJ2-2; CDR3 length: 13; V gene: TRBV7-9; D gene: .; CDR3 protein: CASSLGASGELFF; CDR3 DNA: TGTGCCAGCAGCTTGGGGGCGAGCGGGGAGCTGTTTTTT
clone size: .; J gene: TRBJ2-4; CDR3 length: 14; V gene: TRBV18; D gene: TRBD1; CDR3 protein: CASSPGQGPNIQYF; CDR3 DNA: TGTGCCAGCTCACCGGGACAGGGGCCAAACATTCAGTACTTC
clone size: .; J gene: TRBJ2-5; CDR3 length: 17; V gene: TRBV28; D gene: TRBD2; CDR3 protein: CASSLSGLADTQETQYF; CDR3 DNA: TGTGCCAGCAGTTTATCCGGACTAGCGGATACCCAAGAGACCCAGTACTTC
clone size: .; J gene: TRBJ1-5; CDR3 length: 15; V gene: TRBV5-6; D gene: .; CDR3 protein: CASSSWPGGNQPQHF; CDR3 DNA: TGTGCCAGCAGCTCCTGGCCGGGGGGCAATCAGCCCCAGCATTTT
clone size: .; J gene: TRBJ2-3; CDR3 length: 15; V gene: TRBV18; D gene: TRBD1; CDR3 protein: CASSRRQGETDTQYF; CDR3 DNA: TGTGCCAGCTCACGACGACAGGGGGAGACAGATACGCAGTATTTT
clone size: .; J gene: TRBJ2-1; CDR3 length: 15; V gene: TRBV3-1/TRBV3-2; D gene: TRBD1; CDR3 protein: CASSQSDRGLREQFF; CDR3 DNA: TGTGCCAGCAGCCAATCCGACAGGGGGCTAAGGGAGCAGTTCTTC
clone size: .; J gene: TRBJ2-1; CDR3 length: 15; V gene: TRBV18; D gene: .; CDR3 protein: CASSPMSSAGNEQFF; CDR3 DNA: TGTGCCAGCTCACCAATGAGTAGCGCCGGCAATGAGCAGTTCTTC
clone size: .; J gene: TRBJ2-2; CDR3 length: 13; V gene: TRBV4-1; D gene: .; CDR3 protein: CASSQDSGQELFF; CDR3 DNA: TGCGCCAGCAGCCAAGACAGCGGACAGGAGCTGTTTTTT
clone size: once; J gene: TRBJ2-1; CDR3 length: 15; V gene: TRBV3-1/TRBV3-2; D gene: .; CDR3 protein: CASSQGIGQYNEQFF; CDR3 DNA: TGTGCCAGCAGCCAAGGGATCGGGCAATACAATGAGCAGTTCTTC
clone size: .; J gene: TRBJ1-1; CDR3 length: 13; V gene: TRBV5-1; D gene: .; CDR3 protein: CASSSGAATEAFF; CDR3 DNA: TGCGCCAGCAGTTCAGGGGCGGCCACTGAAGCTTTCTTT
clone size: .; J gene: TRBJ2-4; CDR3 length: 16; V gene: TRBV6-1; D gene: .; CDR3 protein: CASSEARFGAKNIQYF; CDR3 DNA: TGTGCCAGCAGTGAAGCCCGCTTTGGGGCCAAAAACATTCAGTACTTC
clone size: .; J gene: TRBJ1-2; CDR3 length: 13; V gene: TRBV18; D gene: TRBD1; CDR3 protein: CASSPQGDYGYTF; CDR3 DNA: TGTGCCAGCTCACCCCAGGGGGACTATGGCTACACCTTC
clone size: .; J gene: TRBJ1-6; CDR3 length: 17; V gene: TRBV27; D gene: TRBD1; CDR3 protein: CASSSNRGSSYNSPLHF; CDR3 DNA: TGTGCCAGCAGCTCCAACAGGGGGAGCTCCTATAATTCACCCCTCCACTTT
clone size: .; J gene: TRBJ2-2; CDR3 length: 14; V gene: TRBV29-1; D gene: .; CDR3 protein: CSVAQGRNTGELFF; CDR3 DNA: TGCAGCGTTGCCCAGGGACGGAACACCGGGGAGCTGTTTTTT
clone size: .; J gene: TRBJ2-3; CDR3 length: 14; V gene: TRBV21-1; D gene: .; CDR3 protein: CASSKDRVADTQYF; CDR3 DNA: TGTGCCAGCAGCAAAGACAGGGTGGCAGATACGCAGTATTTT
clone size: .; J gene: TRBJ1-2; CDR3 length: 15; V gene: TRBV2; D gene: .; CDR3 protein: CASSEESGPLYGYTF; CDR3 DNA: TGTGCCAGCAGTGAGGAGTCAGGCCCCCTCTATGGCTACACCTTC
clone size: .; J gene: TRBJ1-3; CDR3 length: 15; V gene: TRBV19; D gene: .; CDR3 protein: CASSRISRSGNTIYF; CDR3 DNA: TGTGCCAGTAGTAGGATATCGCGCTCTGGAAACACCATATATTTT
clone size: .; J gene: TRBJ1-4; CDR3 length: 16; V gene: TRBV7-8; D gene: .; CDR3 protein: CASSLASGLSNEKLFF; CDR3 DNA: TGTGCCAGCAGCTTAGCGTCCGGACTCAGTAATGAAAAACTGTTTTTT
clone size: few; J gene: TRBJ1-2; CDR3 length: 15; V gene: TRBV7-8; D gene: .; CDR3 protein: CASSLGRTANYGYTF; CDR3 DNA: TGTGCCAGCAGCTTAGGCCGGACAGCTAACTATGGCTACACCTTC
clone size: .; J gene: TRBJ2-2; CDR3 length: 13; V gene: TRBV6-2/TRBV6-3; D gene: .; CDR3 protein: CASSYTDTGELFF; CDR3 DNA: TGTGCCAGCAGTTATACCGACACCGGGGAGCTGTTTTTT
clone size: .; J gene: TRBJ1-4; CDR3 length: 14; V gene: TRBV7-9; D gene: TRBD1; CDR3 protein: CASKAGTANEKLFF; CDR3 DNA: TGTGCCAGCAAAGCCGGGACAGCTAATGAAAAACTGTTTTTT
clone size: .; J gene: TRBJ2-4; CDR3 length: 18; V gene: TRBV7-9; D gene: TRBD2; CDR3 protein: CASSPTSGGGGAKNIQYF; CDR3 DNA: TGTGCCAGCAGCCCGACTAGCGGGGGGGGCGGAGCCAAAAACATTCAGTACTTC
clone size: .; J gene: TRBJ1-4; CDR3 length: 14; V gene: TRBV5-5; D gene: TRBD1; CDR3 protein: CASSSGTGMVKLFF; CDR3 DNA: TGTGCCAGCAGCAGCGGGACAGGGATGGTAAAACTGTTTTTT
clone size: .; J gene: TRBJ2-2; CDR3 length: 16; V gene: TRBV27; D gene: .; CDR3 protein: CASSLSSGWRTGELFF; CDR3 DNA: TGTGCCAGCAGTTTATCGTCGGGGTGGAGAACCGGGGAGCTGTTTTTT
clone size: once; J gene: TRBJ1-1; CDR3 length: 13; V gene: TRBV6-4; D gene: .; CDR3 protein: CASSDNLNTEAFF; CDR3 DNA: TGTGCCAGCAGTGACAACCTGAACACTGAAGCTTTCTTT
clone size: .; J gene: TRBJ1-2; CDR3 length: 12; V gene: TRBV6-1; D gene: .; CDR3 protein: CASSDRFYGYTF; CDR3 DNA: TGTGCCAGCAGTGACCGCTTCTATGGCTACACCTTC
clone size: .; J gene: TRBJ1-5; CDR3 length: 15; V gene: TRBV7-8; D gene: .; CDR3 protein: CASSLGQASNQPQHF; CDR3 DNA: TGTGCCAGCAGCTTAGGACAGGCTAGCAATCAGCCCCAGCATTTT
clone size: .; J gene: TRBJ2-2; CDR3 length: 16; V gene: TRBV27; D gene: TRBD2; CDR3 protein: CASSYRLAGITGELFF; CDR3 DNA: TGTGCCAGCAGTTACAGACTAGCGGGAATCACCGGGGAGCTGTTTTTT